The sequence of this TCR beta chain was determined in a study of blood T cells in healthy people across ages. Findings of the study overall: Unknown CMV status may confound age-related changes in expanded clones.

There are 17 residues in the CDR3. Germline V gives CDR1 SGHRS, CDR2 YFSETQ. Trimming at V came to 2 bases and at J to 0 bases, leaving 7 bases not matched to a gene. Turning to this clonotype: Its antigen is still unknown.

Through a sample-barcoded 5' primer and a J-beta primer mix, a second PCR was run for roughly 6 to 12 cycles. In TCRdb, the 5' RACE reads were re-called with MiXCR into one record per CDR3 protein. This sample yields 700,000 or so distinct CDR3 sequences, of which 22% are seen a single time; around a fifth belongs to the top ten. This clonotype was sampled from a man between 65 and 85 years old in good health. Sequenced material: blood. The chain has TRBV5-1 and TRBJ2-1, with TRBD1 matching 8 bases. This CDR3 reads CASSLGTGGSSYNEQFF. CDR3 nucleotide sequence: TGCGCCAGCAGCTTAGGAACAGGGGGTAGCTCCTACAATGAGCAGTTCTTC.